One and the same sample provided the 24 T cell receptor beta chains below, sequenced in a study of OX40 agonist ivuxolimab in advanced cancers. The method was immunoSEQ multiplex PCR; TCRdb's version includes in-frame clones alone and lacks a portion of them. This sample has approximately 68,000 clones, with around 87% found just once. Source: CD4+ or CD8+ T cells sorted from blood, taken in a trial of the OX40 agonist ivuxolimab. The origin of the receptors is an adult with an advanced solid tumor such as melanoma, head and neck, liver or kidney cancer.

V and J are TRBV19 and TRBJ1-5; D is unresolved. Germline-derived CDR1 and CDR2 are LNHDA and SQIVND (reference sequence). V gave up 0 bases and J gave up 1 base, with 16 bases separating them. The CDR3 is made up of 18 amino acids. The CDR3 loop reads CASSIDRQQFGSNQPQHF. CDR3 nucleotides: TGTGCCAGTAGTATAGATCGCCAGCAATTTGGAAGCAATCAGCCCCAGCATTTT.

The genes are TRBV7-9 and TRBJ2-1; D tentatively reads TRBD1 or TRBD2 (5 bases each). The V and J ends lost 0 bases and 0 bases respectively, with 6 bases between them. In germline, CDR1 is SEHNR, CDR2 FQNEAQ (reference sequence). The CDR3 sequence is 15 residues long. Here the CDR3 reads CASSLAGASYNEQFF. The CDR3 DNA sequence: TGTGCCAGCAGCTTAGCCGGGGCCTCCTACAATGAGCAGTTCTTC. The full variable domain, with the rest looked up from reference TRBV7-9 and TRBJ2-1, is DTGVSQNPRHKITKRGQNVTFRCDPISEHNRLYWYRQTLGQGPEFLTYFQNEAQLEKSRLLSDRFSAERPKGSFSTLEIQRTEQGDSAMYLCASSLAGASYNEQFFGPGTRLTVL.

CDR3 region: CASSQETGGYGYTF. CDR3 coding DNA: TGTGCCAGCAGCCAAGAAACAGGCGGCTATGGCTACACCTTC. The rearrangement uses TRBV4-2 and TRBJ1-2, with a weak D call TRBD1 (5 bases). This CDR3 has 14 amino acids. V shed 0 bases and J shed 4 bases, with 9 bases lying between them. Germline CDR1 LGHNA, CDR2 YNFKEQ.

This chain joins TRBV7-9 and TRBJ1-3, with 8 bases matching TRBD1. The CDR3 totals 15 residues. Germline CDR1 reads SEHNR; CDR2 reads FQNEAQ (reference sequence). Losses at the gene ends were 5 bases for V and 2 bases for J; bases not matched to a gene: 5. The CDR3 DNA reads as TGTGCCAGCAGCACCGACAGGGGCCCTGGAAACACCATATATTTT. Translating gives CASSTDRGPGNTIYF.

The chain has TRBV27 and TRBJ1-2; D is perhaps TRBD1 (5 bases). The CDR3 length is 16 residues. V lost 1 base to trimming and J lost 3 bases, with 15 bases between them. Germline V gives CDR1 MNHEY, CDR2 SMNVEV (reference sequence). CDR3 coding DNA: TGTGCCAGCAGTTTATGGAACGGAGGGACGGACTATGGCTACACCTTC. Translating gives CASSLWNGGTDYGYTF.

This chain connects TRBV5-1 to TRBJ1-1; D gene ambiguous. This CDR3 spans 14 amino acids. The germline V gene encodes CDR1 SGHRS and CDR2 YFSETQ. V gave up 4 bases and J gave up 0 bases, with 10 bases separating them. This CDR3 is CASSIGRVNTEAFF. CDR3 nucleotide sequence: TGCGCCAGCAGCATCGGTCGGGTGAACACTGAAGCTTTCTTT.

The chain combines TRBV12-5 with TRBJ2-2, with 12 bases that match TRBD2. Germline CDR1 reads LGHNT; CDR2 reads FRNRAP. CDR3 length: 15 amino acids. V was clipped by 6 bases and J by 5 bases; unmatched bases: 4. The CDR3 region is CASGAGTSGTGELFF. The CDR3, as DNA: TGTGCTAGTGGGGCCGGGACTAGCGGGACCGGGGAGCTGTTTTTT.

The V call is TRBV14, the J call TRBJ1-6; D is ambiguous. In germline, CDR1 is SGHDN, CDR2 FVKESK. The CDR3 runs 13 residues. Deletions cut 1 base from V and 13 bases from J, with 11 bases between. CDR3 sequence: CASSQAQRAPLHF. CDR3 coding DNA: TGTGCCAGCAGCCAAGCCCAACGGGCCCCCCTCCACTTT.

The chain combines TRBV5-1 with TRBJ2-1, with D perhaps given as TRBD1 or TRBD2 (5 bases each). The V end was cut by 6 bases, the J end by 6 bases, with 13 bases between. This CDR3 contains 13 residues. CDR1 is SGHRS and CDR2 is YFSETQ in the germline V gene. CDR3 sequence: CASTEAGANEQFF. The DNA of the CDR3 is TGCGCCAGCACTGAGGCCGGGGCCAATGAGCAGTTCTTC.

This clone was observed a few times. The chain combines TRBV9 with TRBJ1-6, with 10 bases that match TRBD1. V trimming: 4 bases; J trimming: 9 bases; junction bases outside the gene matches: 7. The CDR3 is 15 amino acids. The germline CDR1 and CDR2 sequences are SGDLS and YYNGEE. CDR3 amino acids: CASSLRTGGTSPLHF. As DNA, the CDR3 is TGTGCCAGCAGCCTACGGACAGGGGGAACTTCACCCCTCCACTTT.

The chain has TRBV2 and TRBJ1-1; TRBD1 might be the D (6 bases). The germline V gene has CDR1 SNHLY and CDR2 FYNNEI. CDR3 length: 15 residues. The V gene lost 3 bases and the J gene lost 0 bases, with 11 bases spanning the gap. The CDR3 sequence is CASSDGQTMNTEAFF. The CDR3, as DNA: TGTGCCAGCAGTGACGGACAGACTATGAACACTGAAGCTTTCTTT.

The chain has TRBV2 and TRBJ2-7; D is perhaps TRBD2 (5 bases). This CDR3 comprises 12 residues. Trimming removed 5 bases from V and 7 bases from J, with 12 bases in between. The germline CDR1 and CDR2 sequences are SNHLY and FYNNEI. For the CDR3, the DNA is TGTGCCAGCAGTCAACTAGTCAGAGAGCAGTACTTC. Its protein is CASSQLVREQYF.

The CDR3 reads CASSPGTTQSNNEQFF. The CDR3 nucleotides read TGTGCCAGCAGCCCCGGGACGACCCAATCCAACAATGAGCAGTTCTTC. This chain connects TRBV5-4 to TRBJ2-1; D might be TRBD1 or TRBD2, each matching 5 bases. Trimming shortened V by 4 bases and J by 5 bases, and 19 bases separated the two germline ends. The CDR3 totals 16 residues. Per the germline V gene, CDR1 is SGHNT and CDR2 is YYREEE (reference sequence).

V is TRBV28 and J is TRBJ2-7, with 8 bases fitting TRBD2. The V and J ends lost 2 bases and 3 bases, in that order; junction bases with no gene match: 6. The V gene's germline CDR1 is MDHEN and CDR2 SYDVKM. This CDR3 comprises 15 residues. The CDR3 here is CASSLAGGRNYEQYF. CDR3 nucleotide sequence: TGTGCCAGCAGTTTAGCGGGGGGCCGAAACTACGAGCAGTACTTC.

This clone was found a few times. The DNA of the CDR3 is TGTGCCAGCAGCCGACCTATTGATAGCGGGTCCTACGAGCAGTACTTC. Translation gives CASSRPIDSGSYEQYF. The chain combines TRBV11-2 with TRBJ2-7, with 7 bases matching TRBD2. The CDR3 runs to 16 residues. Per the germline V gene, CDR1 is SGHAT and CDR2 is FQNNGV. Trimming took 5 bases from V and 1 from J; bases not matched to a gene: 11. The whole variable domain, filled in from reference TRBV11-2 and TRBJ2-7, reads EAGVAQSPRYKIIEKRQSVAFWCNPISGHATLYWYQQILGQGPKLLIQFQNNGVVDDSQLPKDRFSAERLKGVDSTLKIQPAKLEDSAVYLCASSRPIDSGSYEQYFGPGTRLTVT.

V gene TRBV5-1 combines with J gene TRBJ1-6; tentative D call: TRBD1 (5 bases). The CDR3 is 17 residues long. Germline V lookup: CDR1 SGHRS, CDR2 YFSETQ. Between the trimmed V and J ends, which lost 0 bases and 8 bases, there was a span of 18 bases. The CDR3 region has the DNA TGCGCCAGCAGCTTGGAGGGGCTCCTTAAACCGTATTCACCCCTCCACTTT. It translates to CASSLEGLLKPYSPLHF.

In this sample, this clone turned up once. V gene TRBV28 combines with J gene TRBJ2-2; D not resolved. The CDR3 totals 15 residues. With 2 bases removed from V and 3 bases from J, the gap between germline ends came to 10 bases. Looked up from germline, CDR1 is MDHEN and CDR2 is SYDVKM. Written as DNA, the CDR3 is TGTGCCAGCAGTTTAGGGGTAGCAGACACCGGGGAGCTGTTTTTT. This sequence encodes CASSLGVADTGELFF.

The V and J genes are TRBV5-1 and TRBJ1-1; the D gene is possibly TRBD1 (5 bases). Trimming took off 6 bases at V and 2 bases at J, with 14 bases between the two ends. Germline lookup yields CDR1 SGHRS and CDR2 YFSETQ. There are 14 residues in the CDR3. Here the CDR3 reads CASTSGTYNTEAFF. CDR3 coding DNA: TGCGCCAGCACTTCCGGGACTTATAACACTGAAGCTTTCTTT.

This clone was seen only once. This chain joins TRBV4-2 and TRBJ1-1, with 7 bases fitting TRBD1. V was pared by 1 base and J by 4 bases, with 6 bases of the junction left unmatched. The length of the CDR3 is 15 residues. Germline V lookup: CDR1 LGHNA, CDR2 YNFKEQ. The CDR3, as DNA: TGTGCCAGCAGCCAAGCAGGGGGTGGGAGCACTGAAGCTTTCTTT. Protein: CASSQAGGGSTEAFF.

V is TRBV11-3 and J is TRBJ2-1; 8 positions agree with TRBD2. V was clipped by 0 bases and J by 12 bases; unmatched bases: 19. The CDR3 runs to 18 residues. Germline values: CDR1 SGHNT, CDR2 YENEEA. The CDR3 coding sequence is TGTGCCAGCAGCTTAGATCGGGTCGGCCTAGCGGGCCCTGAGGGGCAGTTCTTC. Its translation is CASSLDRVGLAGPEGQFF.

This clone is classed as medium-sized (0.01 to 0.1%). The chain links TRBV20-1 to TRBJ1-1; D is ambiguous. Germline assignment: CDR1 DFQATT and CDR2 SNEGSKA (reference sequence). The CDR3 spans 11 residues. Trimming stripped 7 bases from V and 1 base from J, with 7 bases between. Here the CDR3 reads CSVLGNTEAFF. DNA of the CDR3: TGCAGTGTTCTGGGGAACACTGAAGCTTTCTTT.

The rearrangement uses TRBV19 and TRBJ1-6; D is undetermined. The V gene's germline CDR1 is LNHDA and CDR2 SQIVND (reference sequence). The CDR3 consists of 14 residues. Deletions cut 6 bases from V and 3 bases from J, with 9 bases between. CDR3 coding DNA: TGTGCCAGTAGGTCGCAGAACTATAATTCACCCCTCCACTTT. Its protein product is CASRSQNYNSPLHF.

This clone has a handful of counts. The genes are TRBV5-8 and TRBJ1-6, with D perhaps matching TRBD1 (6 bases). Per germline, CDR1 SGHTS and CDR2 YDEGEE. V lost 4 bases, J lost 12 bases, and 17 bases lay in between. The CDR3 length is 14 residues. CDR3 region: CASSPWGSTGPLHF. The CDR3 DNA is TGTGCCAGCAGCCCTTGGGGGTCGACAGGACCCCTCCACTTT.

The rearrangement uses TRBV10-3 and TRBJ2-2; 10 nucleotides align to TRBD1. The CDR3 contains 15 residues. J was trimmed by 8 bases and V by 9 bases; bases with no gene match: 12. Germline CDR1 is ENHRY and CDR2 is SYGVKD. DNA for the CDR3: TGTGCCATGAAAGCTACCGGGACAGGGGTTGGGGAGCTGTTTTTT. Translated: CAMKATGTGVGELFF.